Listed below are T cell receptor beta chains from one sample, sequenced in a study of blood T cells in healthy people across ages. TCRdb used MiXCR to reprocess the 5' RACE reads, holding one entry per CDR3 protein. The repertoire has some 900,000 distinct CDR3 sequences, around 49% of them found once; the top ten carry roughly an eighth. Sequenced: blood. These receptors all come from a man under 40 in good health. CDR3s include the opening cysteine and the closing phenylalanine or tryptophan. The D gene is left open where the match is weak. Size values are once, few and many counts, or a class for expanded clones, and some rows have none.

J gene | V gene | CDR3 length | D gene | clone size | CDR3 DNA | CDR3 protein
TRBJ1-1 | TRBV5-1 | 15 | NA | few | TGCGCCAGCAGCTTGGGTAGGTGGTCGAACACTGAAGCTTTCTTT | CASSLGRWSNTEAFF
TRBJ1-4 | TRBV7-9 | 16 | NA | NA | TGTGCCAGCAGCCAACCGACAGTAGCAACTAATGAAAAACTGTTTTTT | CASSQPTVATNEKLFF
TRBJ2-7 | TRBV9 | 14 | NA | NA | TGTGCCAGCAGTCAGCACAGCGATACCTACGAGCAGTACTTC | CASSQHSDTYEQYF
TRBJ2-1 | TRBV7-2 | 15 | NA | NA | TGTGCCAGCAGCTTCAAAGGGACCGGAGAGAATGAGCAGTTCTTC | CASSFKGTGENEQFF
TRBJ1-2 | TRBV7-2 | 16 | TRBD1 | NA | TGTGCCAGCAGCCAAGCCCCGGGACAGGGGGTTGATGGCTACACCTTC | CASSQAPGQGVDGYTF
TRBJ2-1 | TRBV5-1 | 14 | NA | NA | TGCGCCAGCAGCTTGGCGACTGGCCACAATGAGCAGTTCTTC | CASSLATGHNEQFF
TRBJ2-7 | TRBV12-3/TRBV12-4 | 16 | TRBD2 | few | TGTGCCAGCAGTTTATGGACTAGCGGCTCCTACAATGAGCAGTACTTC | CASSLWTSGSYNEQYF
TRBJ2-1 | TRBV20-1 | 16 | NA | NA | TGCAGTGCGAACCTAGGGTGGGGGGGCCGATCGAATGAGCAGTTCTTC | CSANLGWGGRSNEQFF
TRBJ2-1 | TRBV2 | 14 | NA | NA | TGTGCCAGCAGTGAAAGGCCAGCCTACAATGAGCAGTTCTTC | CASSERPAYNEQFF
TRBJ2-7 | TRBV10-3 | 16 | TRBD2 | few | TGTGCCATCAGTGAGTCGACTAGCGGAACATCCTACGAGCAGTACTTC | CAISESTSGTSYEQYF
TRBJ2-3 | TRBV14 | 15 | NA | NA | TGTGCCAGCAGCCAAGATTACGGGGGCACAGATACGCAGTATTTT | CASSQDYGGTDTQYF
TRBJ2-5 | TRBV4-2 | 17 | NA | NA | TGTGCCAGCAGCCAAGGAATCGGCAGGGGCTACCAAGAGACCCAGTACTTC | CASSQGIGRGYQETQYF
TRBJ2-5 | TRBV9 | 13 | NA | many | TGTGCCAGCAGACCTATGGGGAGAGAGACCCAGTACTTC | CASRPMGRETQYF
TRBJ1-1 | TRBV7-2 | 15 | TRBD1 | few | TGTGCCAGCAGCGAGACAGGGAAGATGAACACTGAAGCTTTCTTT | CASSETGKMNTEAFF
TRBJ2-1 | TRBV7-9 | 14 | NA | few | TGTGCCAGCAGCTTAGCCATAGAGGGTCCTGAGCAGTTCTTC | CASSLAIEGPEQFF
TRBJ2-2 | TRBV24-1 | 12 | NA | NA | TGTGCCACCAGTGCAGGGCCCGGGGAGCTGTTTTTT | CATSAGPGELFF
TRBJ1-4 | TRBV15 | 16 | NA | NA | TGTGCCACCAGCAGAGATCTCAACGCTATTAATGAAAAACTGTTTTTT | CATSRDLNAINEKLFF